A single sample gave rise to the 28 T cell receptor beta chains below, sequenced in a study of cytomegalovirus exposure and HLA in healthy donors. Profiling relied on immunoSEQ multiplex PCR, and the TCRdb table lists in-frame clones only, not all of them. The table lists 150,000 to 170,000 clones, 86% of them singletons, with about 22% in the top ten. The sample consisted of PBMCs. Receptors were obtained from a man between 18 and 29 years old in good health and CMV-seropositive.

The chain joins TRBV4-1 to TRBJ1-1; D possibly corresponds to TRBD1 (5 bases). V was shortened by 3 bases and J by 0 bases, with 14 bases between the two germline ends. Germline V gives CDR1 MGHRA, CDR2 YSYEKL. The CDR3 extends over 16 amino acids. CDR3 coding DNA: TGCGCCAGCAGCCATCGGCAGGGTAATATGAACACTGAAGCTTTCTTT. Translated, it gives CASSHRQGNMNTEAFF.

This clone was recorded once. The genes are TRBV6-1 and TRBJ2-5; 16 nucleotides agree with TRBD2. Germline-derived CDR1 and CDR2 are MNHNS and SASEGT. This CDR3 has 17 amino acids. Trimming at V came to 4 bases and at J to 4 bases, leaving 6 bases not matched to a gene. This CDR3 reads CASSAPGLAGGPETQYF. The CDR3 DNA sequence: TGTGCCAGCAGTGCTCCGGGACTAGCGGGGGGGCCAGAGACCCAGTACTTC.

The V and J genes are TRBV27 and TRBJ1-6; D may be TRBD1 (6 bases). The CDR3 is made up of 13 amino acids. Germline V gene sequence: CDR1 MNHEY, CDR2 SMNVEV (reference sequence). Trimming stripped 4 bases from V and 7 bases from J, with 8 bases between. The CDR3 nucleotides read TGTGCCAGCAGTTCGACAGGAAATTCACCCCTCCACTTT. Translating gives CASSSTGNSPLHF.

The rearrangement joins TRBV2 to TRBJ2-7; D is possibly TRBD1 (5 bases). The CDR3 is 14 amino acids. Germline V gene lookup returns CDR1 SNHLY and CDR2 FYNNEI. V was cut by 2 bases and J by 3 bases, with 11 bases left in between. DNA for the CDR3: TGTGCCAGCAGTGAATTGACAGTAGACTACGAGCAGTACTTC. Residues: CASSELTVDYEQYF.

The rearrangement links TRBV14 to TRBJ2-7, with 11 bases that match TRBD2. The CDR3 is 16 residues long. J was trimmed by 0 bases and V by 4 bases; bases with no gene match: 5. The V gene's germline CDR1 is SGHDN and CDR2 FVKESK. For the CDR3, the DNA is TGTGCCAGCAGCCCCGGGACTAGCGGAAGCTCCTACGAGCAGTACTTC. Amino acid sequence: CASSPGTSGSSYEQYF.

The CDR3 reads CASSLDRAYEQYF. The CDR3 region has the DNA TGTGCCAGCAGCTTAGACAGGGCCTACGAGCAGTACTTC. The chain links TRBV7-2 to TRBJ2-7; maybe TRBD1 (6 bases). Trimming shortened V by 1 base and J by 2 bases, and 6 bases separated the two germline ends. The germline gives CDR1 SGHTA, CDR2 FQGNSA. CDR3 length equals 13 residues.

The V gene is TRBV7-9, the J gene TRBJ2-3; D perhaps matches TRBD2 (6 bases). This CDR3 is built from 15 residues. Trimming took off 1 base at V and 3 bases at J, with 11 bases between the two ends. The germline CDR1 and CDR2 sequences are SEHNR and FQNEAQ (reference sequence). CDR3 in amino acids: CASSLDEEGTDTQYF. CDR3 nucleotide sequence: TGTGCCAGCAGCTTAGATGAGGAGGGAACAGATACGCAGTATTTT.

This clone is a singleton in its sample. This chain uses TRBV7-9 with TRBJ2-7, with 7 bases aligning to TRBD1. Germline lookup yields CDR1 SEHNR and CDR2 FQNEAQ (reference sequence). V dropped 5 bases and J dropped 0; count of bases not matched to a gene: 4. The CDR3 has 14 residues. In DNA, the CDR3 is TGTGCCAGCAGCCCCCGGGACAGCTCCTACGAGCAGTACTTC. This gives the protein CASSPRDSSYEQYF. The full variable domain, with the rest looked up from reference TRBV7-9 and TRBJ2-7, is DTGVSQNPRHKITKRGQNVTFRCDPISEHNRLYWYRQTLGQGPEFLTYFQNEAQLEKSRLLSDRFSAERPKGSFSTLEIQRTEQGDSAMYLCASSPRDSSYEQYFGPGTRLTVT.

This clone was picked up a small number of times. This chain links TRBV7-7 with TRBJ2-7; D perhaps matches TRBD1 (5 bases). In germline, CDR1 is SSHAT, CDR2 FNYEAQ (reference sequence). This CDR3 contains 13 residues. Trimming left V 5 bases short and J 4 bases short, with 12 bases between. The CDR3 loop is CASSQQVGYEQYF. CDR3 DNA: TGTGCCAGCAGCCAACAGGTGGGGTACGAGCAGTACTTC.

The genes are TRBV7-9 and TRBJ2-7, with 7 positions matching TRBD1. Per germline, CDR1 SEHNR and CDR2 FQNEAQ (reference sequence). After removal of 1 base from V and 5 bases from J, the junction contained 5 bases not matched to a gene. The CDR3 covers 14 residues. This chain's CDR3 is CASSLGQGSNEQYF. As DNA, the CDR3 is TGTGCCAGCAGCTTAGGACAGGGTTCGAACGAGCAGTACTTC.

With regard to this clone: The conserved phenylalanine or tryptophan is not found at the CDR3 terminus, so this likely reflects a read error. No DNA is shown, since the ends of the CDR3 on it are uncertain; the CDR3 is the one TCRdb lists. This rearrangement joins TRBV11-2 to TRBJ2-7; the table calls TRBD2, which could not be checked here. Counting both end residues, the CDR3 totals 12 amino acids. Germline CDR1 is SGHAT and CDR2 is FQNNGV. The CDR3 sequence is CASSNRLGVLEY.

This clone was seen only once. The sample carries other DNA sequences with the same CDR3. The chain recombines TRBV18 with TRBJ2-7; TRBD1 matches at 11 bases. After removal of 2 bases from V and 1 base from J, the junction contained 1 base not matched to a gene. Germline lookup yields CDR1 KGHSH and CDR2 LQKENI. This CDR3 comprises 15 residues. The CDR3 DNA is TGTGCCAGCTCACCAGGGACAGGGGGGTCCTACGAGCAGTACTTC. Translating it yields CASSPGTGGSYEQYF.

This chain joins TRBV6-5 and TRBJ1-1; D is perhaps TRBD1 (5 bases). Per germline, CDR1 MNHEY and CDR2 SVGAGI. The CDR3 length is 13 residues. Trimming cost V 6 bases and J 2 bases, with 10 bases left between them. The DNA for the CDR3 is TGTGCCAGCAGCCGGACATCTAACACTGAAGCTTTCTTT. It yields the protein CASSRTSNTEAFF.

About this clone itself: It is unclear where the CDR3 begins or ends on the DNA, so no DNA is shown, and the CDR3 is as TCRdb lists it. This sequence joins TRBV6-6 and TRBJ2-7; the table's D call, TRBD2, has no DNA check behind it. Germline V CDR1 and CDR2: MNHNY, SVGAGI (reference sequence). The CDR3 is 12 amino acids long, termini counted. CDR3 sequence reads: CASSSSVYEQYF.

The chain employs TRBV19 and TRBJ2-5; 10 nucleotides match TRBD1. CDR1 and CDR2 (germline): LNHDA, SQIVND (reference sequence). The CDR3 contains 15 residues. The junction had 9 bases not matched to a gene; V was cut back by 6 bases and J by 5 bases. The CDR3, as DNA: TGTGCCAGTAGCTACTCCGGGACAGGGGCGGAGACCCAGTACTTC. Protein product: CASSYSGTGAETQYF.

The J gene is TRBJ1-2, the V gene TRBV2; 9 bases fit TRBD1. From germline, CDR1 is SNHLY and CDR2 FYNNEI. Trimming took 7 bases from V and 7 from J; bases not matched to a gene: 4. CDR3 length: 12 amino acids. CDR3 protein: CASTTGGSGYTF. The DNA for the CDR3 is TGTGCCAGCACAACAGGGGGCAGTGGCTACACCTTC.

The V gene is TRBV5-1, the J gene TRBJ2-7; 12 bases map to TRBD1. CDR1 and CDR2 (germline): SGHRS, YFSETQ. The V segment lost 9 bases and the J segment 6 bases; nucleotides outside the gene matches: 10. This CDR3 comprises 14 residues. The CDR3 region has the DNA TGCGCCACCGGAACCGGGACAGGGGGCCTCGAGCAGTACTTC. Protein: CATGTGTGGLEQYF.

The genes are TRBV18 and TRBJ2-1, with D perhaps TRBD2 (6 bases). The germline V and J ends were trimmed by 9 bases and 10 bases, with 19 bases remaining between them. CDR3 length: 13 amino acids. CDR1 and CDR2 from the germline V gene are KGHSH and LQKENI. The CDR3 coding sequence is TGTGCCAGTTTCTTGACTAGAGGGGACGAGCAGTTCTTC. It yields the protein CASFLTRGDEQFF.

The chain is built from TRBV5-4 and TRBJ2-1, with D uncertain. The CDR3 covers 12 residues. V lost 4 bases and J lost 4, with 6 bases in between. Per the germline V gene, CDR1 is SGHNT and CDR2 is YYREEE (reference sequence). The CDR3 loop is CASSTGYNEQFF. The CDR3 DNA reads TGTGCCAGCAGCACCGGGTACAATGAGCAGTTCTTC.

V is TRBV19 and J is TRBJ2-1; 11 bases map to TRBD2. The germline gives CDR1 LNHDA, CDR2 SQIVND (reference sequence). After removal of 3 bases from V and 7 bases from J, the junction contained 5 bases not matched to a gene. This CDR3 has 15 residues. For the CDR3, the DNA is TGTGCCAGTAGTATGGCTAGCGGGAGGATGAATGAGCAGTTCTTC. It codes for CASSMASGRMNEQFF.

This chain connects TRBV4-3 to TRBJ2-7, with 11 bases aligning to TRBD1. Germline CDR1 LGHNA, CDR2 YSLEER. The CDR3 contains 15 residues. The J segment lost 7 bases and the V segment lost 3 bases, leaving 8 bases of the junction unmatched. CDR3 sequence reads: CASSHYGTGGREQYF. The CDR3 DNA reads as TGCGCCAGCAGCCATTACGGGACAGGGGGACGAGAGCAGTACTTC.

The chain has TRBV7-8 and TRBJ2-7; 8 positions match TRBD2. V shed 1 base and J 2 bases; nucleotides not matched to a gene: 7. This CDR3 has 16 residues. The germline CDR1 and CDR2 sequences are SGHVS and FQNEAQ. The CDR3: CASSLGGSGGPYEQYF. CDR3 sequence (DNA): TGTGCCAGCAGCTTAGGGGGGAGCGGGGGTCCCTACGAGCAGTACTTC.

CDR3 sequence: CASSLGRGERGGYTF. The CDR3 DNA is TGTGCCAGCAGCTTAGGGCGCGGGGAAAGAGGTGGCTACACCTTC. This sequence joins TRBV13 and TRBJ1-2; the D is unclear. Germline V gene data show CDR1 as PRHDT and CDR2 as FYEKMQ (reference sequence). With 0 bases removed from V and 7 bases from J, the gap between germline ends came to 15 bases. This CDR3 region has 15 residues.

This clone was observed a few times. The V and J genes are TRBV7-6 and TRBJ1-1, with no clear D. The CDR3 has 13 residues. Germline values: CDR1 SGHVS, CDR2 FNYEAQ. The V gene lost 1 base and the J gene lost 8 bases, with 11 bases spanning the gap. The CDR3: CASSLVGVGEAFF. DNA of the CDR3: TGTGCCAGCAGCTTAGTCGGGGTGGGGGAAGCTTTCTTT.

The chain has TRBV7-9 and TRBJ2-7; TRBD1 matches at 7 bases. The CDR3 has 16 residues. Germline CDR1 SEHNR, CDR2 FQNEAQ (reference sequence). Germline trimming cut 5 bases from V and 1 base from J; bases unmatched to any gene: 11. CDR3 coding DNA: TGTGCCAGCAGCGATCCACACAGGGGCCGTTCCTACGAGCAGTACTTC. Its translation is CASSDPHRGRSYEQYF.

The chain uses TRBV7-2 and TRBJ2-3; 11 bases agree with TRBD2. J lost 1 base, V lost 5 bases, and 8 bases had no gene match. The CDR3 sequence is 17 residues long. Looked up from germline, CDR1 is SGHTA and CDR2 is FQGNSA. The CDR3 bases are TGTGCCAGCAGCAAACAACCGGGACTAGCGGGCACAGATACGCAGTATTTT. This gives the protein CASSKQPGLAGTDTQYF.

The table lists this clone with a count of one. The sample has other DNA sequences that encode this CDR3 too. CDR3 nucleotide sequence: TGTGCCAGCAGCTTACAGGGGGCTGGTCAGCCCCAGCATTTT. It is translated as CASSLQGAGQPQHF. The chain uses TRBV7-8 and TRBJ1-5, with 8 bases aligning to TRBD1. V lost 2 bases and J lost 6; bases outside the gene matches: 3. There are 14 residues in the CDR3. Germline assignment: CDR1 SGHVS and CDR2 FQNEAQ.

In this sample, this clone turned up once. The chain uses TRBV18 and TRBJ2-7, with TRBD2 matching over 8 bases. The CDR3 has 14 amino acids. J gave up 7 bases and V 6 bases, and 11 bases lay outside the gene matches. Germline V CDR1 and CDR2: KGHSH, LQKENI. CDR3: CASSLTGLVGEQYF. CDR3 in DNA: TGTGCCAGCTCCCTAACGGGACTAGTCGGTGAGCAGTACTTC.